This T cell receptor (beta chain) is from a study of CD8+ T cells in alopecia areata. The overall study: For the treated group, dosing was oral tofacitinib at 5 to 10 mg twice daily.

Concerning this clone itself: Antigen unknown.

Alopecia areata patients provided lesional scalp punch biopsies and peripheral blood. With V trimmed by 0 bases and J by 3 bases, 3 bases remained unmatched. There are 15 residues in the CDR3. From germline, CDR1 is SGHTA and CDR2 FQGTGA. The authors extracted RNA and reverse transcribed it into cDNA as the sequencing template. Profiled with immunoSEQ multiplex PCR; TCRdb holds only in-frame clones, not every one. The sample holds 110,000 or so clones; around two fifths are singletons and the top ten take 3.1%. Study results and caveats: Normal skin contains resident alphabeta T cells, and these are also sequenced in scalp samples.

The receptor comes from a human donor with alopecia areata. Sequenced material: CD4+ T cells sorted from blood. The rearrangement uses TRBV7-3 and TRBJ2-3, with 7 bases that match TRBD2. The CDR3 coding sequence is TGTGCCAGCAGCTTAACGGCGGGGGTAACAGATACGCAGTATTTT. This translates into CASSLTAGVTDTQYF. The complete variable domain, with remaining parts taken from reference TRBV7-3 and TRBJ2-3, reads GAGVSQTPSNKVTEKGKYVELRCDPISGHTALYWYRQSLGQGPEFLIYFQGTGAADDSGLPNDRFFAVRPEGSVSTLKIQRTERGDSAVYLCASSLTAGVTDTQYFGPGTRLTVL.